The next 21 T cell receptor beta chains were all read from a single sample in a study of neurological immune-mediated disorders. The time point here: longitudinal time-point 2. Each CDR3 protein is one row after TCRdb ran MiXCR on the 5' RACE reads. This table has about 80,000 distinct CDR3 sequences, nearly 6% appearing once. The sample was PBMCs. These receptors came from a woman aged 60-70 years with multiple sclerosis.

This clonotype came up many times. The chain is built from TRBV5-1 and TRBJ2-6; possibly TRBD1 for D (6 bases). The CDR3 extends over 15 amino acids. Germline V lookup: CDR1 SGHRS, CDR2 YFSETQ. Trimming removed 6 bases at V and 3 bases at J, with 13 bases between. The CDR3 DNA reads TGCGCCAGCATGGCAGGGGCGAATGGGGCCAACGTCCTGACTTTC. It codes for CASMAGANGANVLTF.

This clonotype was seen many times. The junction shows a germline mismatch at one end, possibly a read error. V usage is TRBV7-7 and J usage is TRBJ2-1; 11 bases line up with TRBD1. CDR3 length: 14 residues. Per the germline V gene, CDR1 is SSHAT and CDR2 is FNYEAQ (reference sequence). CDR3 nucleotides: TGTGCTAGCAGTACCGGGACAGGGGGCAATGAGCAGTTCTTC. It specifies CASSTGTGGNEQFF. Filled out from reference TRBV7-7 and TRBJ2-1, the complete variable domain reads GAGVSQSPRYKVTKRGQDVTLRCDPISSHATLYWYQQALGQGPEFLTYFNYEAQPDKSGLPSDRFSAERPEGSISTLTIQRTEQRDSAMYRCASSTGTGGNEQFFGPGTRLTVL.

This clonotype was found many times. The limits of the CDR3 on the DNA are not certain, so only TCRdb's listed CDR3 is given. The CDR3: CASSEWGPGSSLF. The chain couples TRBV2 to TRBJ1-1. In germline, CDR1 is SNHLY, CDR2 FYNNEI. The CDR3 adds up to 13 amino acids, both ends counted.

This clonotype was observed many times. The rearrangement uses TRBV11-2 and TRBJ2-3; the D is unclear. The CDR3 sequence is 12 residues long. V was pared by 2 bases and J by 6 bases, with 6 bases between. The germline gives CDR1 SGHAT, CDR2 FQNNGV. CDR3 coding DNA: TGTGCCAGCAGCTTAATGGTTGATACGCAGTATTTT. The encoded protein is CASSLMVDTQYF. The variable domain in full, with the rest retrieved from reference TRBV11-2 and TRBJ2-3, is EAGVAQSPRYKIIEKRQSVAFWCNPISGHATLYWYQQILGQGPKLLIQFQNNGVVDDSQLPKDRFSAERLKGVDSTLKIQPAKLEDSAVYLCASSLMVDTQYFGPGTRLTVL.

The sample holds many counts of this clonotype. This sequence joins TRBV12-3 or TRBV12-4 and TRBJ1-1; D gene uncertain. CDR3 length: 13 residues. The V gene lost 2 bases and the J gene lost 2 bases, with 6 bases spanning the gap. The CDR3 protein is CASSLPENTEAFF. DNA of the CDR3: TGTGCCAGCAGTTTACCGGAAAACACTGAAGCTTTCTTT.

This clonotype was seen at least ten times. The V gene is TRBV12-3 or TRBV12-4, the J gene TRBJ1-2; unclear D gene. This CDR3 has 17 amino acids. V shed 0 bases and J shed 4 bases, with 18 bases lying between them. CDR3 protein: CASSLARFGEGAYGYTF. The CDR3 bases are TGTGCCAGCAGTTTAGCGCGGTTCGGGGAAGGAGCCTATGGCTACACCTTC.

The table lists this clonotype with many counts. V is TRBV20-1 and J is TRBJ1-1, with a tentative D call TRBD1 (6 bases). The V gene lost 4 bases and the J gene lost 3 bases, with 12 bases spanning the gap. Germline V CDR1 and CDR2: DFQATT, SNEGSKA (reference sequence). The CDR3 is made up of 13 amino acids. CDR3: CSANGQPYTEAFF. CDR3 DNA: TGCAGTGCTAATGGACAGCCTTACACTGAAGCTTTCTTT.

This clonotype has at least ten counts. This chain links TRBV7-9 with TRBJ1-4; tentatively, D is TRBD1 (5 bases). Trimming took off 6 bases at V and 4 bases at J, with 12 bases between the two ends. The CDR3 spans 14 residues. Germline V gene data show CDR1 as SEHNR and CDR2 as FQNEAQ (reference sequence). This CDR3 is CASSSPGYNEKLFF. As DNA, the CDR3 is TGTGCCAGCAGTTCGCCAGGGTATAATGAAAAACTGTTTTTT.

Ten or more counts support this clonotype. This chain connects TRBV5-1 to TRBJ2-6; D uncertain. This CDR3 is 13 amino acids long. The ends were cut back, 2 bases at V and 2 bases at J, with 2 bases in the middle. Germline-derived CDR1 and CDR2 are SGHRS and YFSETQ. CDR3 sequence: CASSFAGANVLTF. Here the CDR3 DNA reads TGCGCCAGCAGCTTCGCTGGGGCCAACGTCCTGACTTTC.

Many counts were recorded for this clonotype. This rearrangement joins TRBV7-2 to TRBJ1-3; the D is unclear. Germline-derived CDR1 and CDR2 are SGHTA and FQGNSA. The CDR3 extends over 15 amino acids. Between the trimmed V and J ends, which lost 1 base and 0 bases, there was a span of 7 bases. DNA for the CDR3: TGTGCCAGCAGCTTAGACCGAACCTCTGGAAACACCATATATTTT. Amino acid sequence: CASSLDRTSGNTIYF.

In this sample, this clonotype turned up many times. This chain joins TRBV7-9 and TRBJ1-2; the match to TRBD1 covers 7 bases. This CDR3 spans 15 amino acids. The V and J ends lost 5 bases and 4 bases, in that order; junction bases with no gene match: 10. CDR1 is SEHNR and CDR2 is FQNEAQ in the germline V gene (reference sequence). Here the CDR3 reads CASSATGRFSYGYTF. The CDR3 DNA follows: TGTGCCAGCAGCGCGACAGGGAGATTCAGCTATGGCTACACCTTC.

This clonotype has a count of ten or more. The CDR3 nucleotides read TGTGCCAGCAGTCCGGTCGGGGCTAGGCAGTACTTC. Protein product: CASSPVGARQYF. The chain combines TRBV12-3 or TRBV12-4 with TRBJ2-5; the D gene could be TRBD1 or TRBD2 (5 bases each). The CDR3 covers 12 residues. Trimming took 5 bases from V and 11 from J, leaving 15 bases between them.

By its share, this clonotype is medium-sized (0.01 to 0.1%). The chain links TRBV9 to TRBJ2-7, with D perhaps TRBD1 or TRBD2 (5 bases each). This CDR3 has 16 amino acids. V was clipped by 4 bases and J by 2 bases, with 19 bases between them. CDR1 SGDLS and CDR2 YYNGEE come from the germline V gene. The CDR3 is CASSLTTGLSTYEQYF. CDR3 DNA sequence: TGTGCCAGCAGCCTAACCACGGGGCTATCGACCTACGAGCAGTACTTC.

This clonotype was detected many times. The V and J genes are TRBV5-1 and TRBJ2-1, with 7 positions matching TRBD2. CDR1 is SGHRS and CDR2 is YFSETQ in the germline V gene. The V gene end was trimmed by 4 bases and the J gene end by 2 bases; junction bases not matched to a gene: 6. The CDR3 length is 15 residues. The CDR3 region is CASSQAAGAYNEQFF. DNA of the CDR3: TGCGCCAGCAGCCAAGCGGCGGGGGCCTACAATGAGCAGTTCTTC.

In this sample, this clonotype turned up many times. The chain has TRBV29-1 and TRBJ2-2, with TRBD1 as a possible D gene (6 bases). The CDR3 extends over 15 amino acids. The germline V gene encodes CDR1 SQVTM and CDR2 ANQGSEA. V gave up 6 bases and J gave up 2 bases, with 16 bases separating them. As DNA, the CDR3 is TGCAGCGTCAGAATTACAGGGCTTAACACCGGGGAGCTGTTTTTT. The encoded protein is CSVRITGLNTGELFF.

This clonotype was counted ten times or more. CDR3 coding DNA: TGTGCCAGCAGCCAAATTTCGGGGACTCAAGAGACCCAGTACTTC. It encodes CASSQISGTQETQYF. V usage is TRBV4-2 and J usage is TRBJ2-5; possible D gene TRBD2, 6 bases. V lost 2 bases and J lost 2, with 12 bases in between. This CDR3 spans 15 amino acids. Germline V gene lookup returns CDR1 LGHNA and CDR2 YNFKEQ.

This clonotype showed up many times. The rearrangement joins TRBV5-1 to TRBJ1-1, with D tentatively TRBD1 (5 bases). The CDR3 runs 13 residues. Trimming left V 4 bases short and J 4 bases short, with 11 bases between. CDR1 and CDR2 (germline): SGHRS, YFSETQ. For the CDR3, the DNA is TGCGCCAGCAGCGTCAGACAGCTCACTGAAGCTTTCTTT. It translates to CASSVRQLTEAFF.

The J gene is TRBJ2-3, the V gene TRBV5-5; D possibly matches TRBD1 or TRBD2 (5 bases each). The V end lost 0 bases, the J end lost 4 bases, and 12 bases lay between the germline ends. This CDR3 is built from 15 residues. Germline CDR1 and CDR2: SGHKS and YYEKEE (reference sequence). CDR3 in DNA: TGTGCCAGCAGCTTGGTGGTTGGGGGAGCAGATACGCAGTATTTT. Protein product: CASSLVVGGADTQYF.

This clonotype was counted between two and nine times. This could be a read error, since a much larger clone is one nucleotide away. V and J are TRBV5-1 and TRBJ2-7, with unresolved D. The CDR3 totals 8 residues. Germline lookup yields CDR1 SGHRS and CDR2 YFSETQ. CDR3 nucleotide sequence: TGCGCCAGCAGCTCCGTCCGGGTC. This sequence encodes CASSSVRV.

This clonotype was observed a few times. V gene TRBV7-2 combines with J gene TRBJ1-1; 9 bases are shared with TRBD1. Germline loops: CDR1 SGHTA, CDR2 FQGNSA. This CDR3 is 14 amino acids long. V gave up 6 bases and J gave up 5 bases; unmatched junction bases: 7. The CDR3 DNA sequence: TGTGCCAGCAGATCGGACAGGGGTCGAACTGAAGCTTTCTTT. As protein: CASRSDRGRTEAFF.

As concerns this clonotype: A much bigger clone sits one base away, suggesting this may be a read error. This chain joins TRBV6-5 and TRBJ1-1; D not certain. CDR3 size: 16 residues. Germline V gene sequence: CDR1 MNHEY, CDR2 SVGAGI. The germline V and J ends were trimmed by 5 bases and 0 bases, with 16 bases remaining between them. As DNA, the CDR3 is TGTGCCAGCAGTCGAGTGACGTCTTTTGTGAACACTGAAGCTTTCTTT. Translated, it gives CASSRVTSFVNTEAFF.